This T cell receptor beta chain emerged from a study of T cells expressing NK-cell markers. From its re-call of the 5' RACE reads, TCRdb lists each CDR3 protein once, without DNA. Its table records over 150,000 distinct CDR3 sequences. The CDR3 is 14 residues long. Germline loops: CDR1 GTSNPN, CDR2 SVGIG (reference sequence). The rearrangement uses TRBV30 and TRBJ1-1; TCRdb proposes TRBD1, but this gene call is untestable without DNA. The sample comprised blood T cells: a sorted CD56 or NKG2C T cell subset, CD4+ or CD8+ T cells, or bulk PBMC T cells (not recorded which). This TCR came from a man aged 18 to 69 in good health. The CDR3 loop is CAWSRDREDTEAFF.